The present T cell receptor beta chain was sequenced within a study of cytomegalovirus exposure and HLA in healthy donors. The study, taken as a whole, reports: The number of N-insertions in an Asian-associated ancestry cluster was reportedly below the 666-donor mean in a later analysis.

A word on this clone: No antigen is known for it.

The study ran its PCR with 60 Vbeta and 13 Jbeta primers. Profiled with immunoSEQ multiplex PCR; TCRdb holds only in-frame clones, not every one. The sample has about 220,000 clones, less than 85% seen once; the top ten hold 0.63%. CDR3 size: 18 residues. Per the germline V gene, CDR1 is LNHDA and CDR2 is SQIVND (reference sequence). V was pared by 8 bases and J by 4 bases, with 18 bases of the junction left unmatched. The sample comprised PBMCs. The sequence derives from a man between 18 and 35 years old in good health and CMV-seronegative. The chain uses TRBV19 and TRBJ2-1, with 9 bases fitting TRBD2. CDR3 sequence (DNA): TGTGCCAGTCCAGGGCGAGGGGGGCTAGCGGGGTATTACAATGAGCAGTTCTTC. It is translated as CASPGRGGLAGYYNEQFF.